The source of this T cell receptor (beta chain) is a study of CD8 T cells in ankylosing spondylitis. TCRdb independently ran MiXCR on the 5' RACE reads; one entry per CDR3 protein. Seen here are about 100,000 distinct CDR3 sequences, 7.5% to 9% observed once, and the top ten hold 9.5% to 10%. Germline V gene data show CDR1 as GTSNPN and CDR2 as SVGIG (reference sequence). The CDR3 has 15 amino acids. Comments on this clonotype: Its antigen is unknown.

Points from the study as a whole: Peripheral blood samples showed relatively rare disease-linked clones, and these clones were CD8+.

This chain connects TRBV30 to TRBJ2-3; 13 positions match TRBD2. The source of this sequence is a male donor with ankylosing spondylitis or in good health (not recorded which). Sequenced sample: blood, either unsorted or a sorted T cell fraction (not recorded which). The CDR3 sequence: CAGVTSGGFTDTQYF. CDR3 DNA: TGTGCTGGTGTGACTAGCGGGGGGTTCACAGATACGCAGTATTTT.